Sequencing of this T cell receptor beta chain was carried out in a study of sequential checkpoint blockade in melanoma. Study overall: First-line arms were nivolumab then ipilimumab, or the reverse, randomized 1:1.

Clones were sequenced by immunoSEQ multiplex PCR, and TCRdb holds only the in-frame ones, with some missing. The table includes 30,000 to 45,000 clones, roughly 84% detected once. Treatment defined: randomized to nivolumab then ipilimumab (arm A) or the reverse (arm B). The CDR3 loop spans 14 amino acids. Per germline, CDR1 MGHRA and CDR2 YSYEKL. After removal of 1 base from V and 3 bases from J, the junction contained 2 bases not matched to a gene. The TCR was taken from a human donor with melanoma. The chain is built from TRBV4-1 and TRBJ1-1, with 7 nucleotides matching TRBD1. The source was CD8+ T cells sorted from blood (inferred from file names), collected from a patient given nivolumab and ipilimumab in sequence. Here the CDR3 DNA reads TGCGCCAGCAGCCAAGGGACAGGTTACACTGAAGCTTTCTTT. Translation gives CASSQGTGYTEAFF.